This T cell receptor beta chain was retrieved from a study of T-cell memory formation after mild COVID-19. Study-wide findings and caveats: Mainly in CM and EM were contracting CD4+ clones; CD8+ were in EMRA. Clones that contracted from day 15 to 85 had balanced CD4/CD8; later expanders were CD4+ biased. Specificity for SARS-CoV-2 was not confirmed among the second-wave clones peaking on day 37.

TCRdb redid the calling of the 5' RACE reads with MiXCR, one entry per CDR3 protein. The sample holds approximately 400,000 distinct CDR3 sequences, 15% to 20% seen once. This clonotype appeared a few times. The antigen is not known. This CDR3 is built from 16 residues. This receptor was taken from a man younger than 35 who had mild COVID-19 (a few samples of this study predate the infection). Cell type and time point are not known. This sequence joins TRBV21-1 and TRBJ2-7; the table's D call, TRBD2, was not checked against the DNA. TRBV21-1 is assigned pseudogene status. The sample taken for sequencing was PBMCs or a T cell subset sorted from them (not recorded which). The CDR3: CASSSYLPQGLDEQYF. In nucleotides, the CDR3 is TGTGCCAGCAGCAGCTACCTCCCGCAGGGCCTCGACGAGCAGTACTTC.